The subject of this entry is one T cell receptor (beta chain). These data come from a study of blood T cell repertoires in COVID-19. Study in general: Sample material is recorded as cDNA or gDNA derived from T cells, B-cell-depleted T cells, or PBMCs.

The CDR3 loop spans 14 amino acids. The ends were cut back, 0 bases at V and 9 bases at J, with 13 bases in the middle. Germline V gene lookup returns CDR1 SGHTS and CDR2 YDEGEE. Only in-frame clones appear in the TCRdb table, and some are missing; sequencing was by immunoSEQ multiplex PCR. This sample yields approximately 200,000 clones, of which approximately 80% are seen a single time; 7.4% belongs to the top ten. The sample was PBMCs or T cells enriched from blood (not recorded which). This clonotype was sampled from a woman in her 40s with acute COVID-19. This chain uses TRBV5-8 with TRBJ1-5; D is unresolved. The chain's CDR3 is CASSLAPRRGPQHF. The CDR3 DNA is TGTGCCAGCAGCTTGGCACCAAGGCGGGGGCCCCAGCATTTT.